This TCR beta chain was sequenced during a study of blood T cell repertoires in COVID-19. In the study overall: The samples span acute and convalescent COVID-19 from the United States, Italy and Spain.

The ends were cut back, 1 base at V and 5 bases at J, with 8 bases in the middle. CDR3 length equals 13 residues. The germline CDR1 and CDR2 sequences are MGHRA and YSYEKL. The table came from immunoSEQ multiplex PCR; TCRdb's copy has only in-frame clones and leaves some out. The data hold over 110,000 clones, with approximately 90% observed a single time. Sequencing used peripheral blood. The chain employs TRBV4-1 and TRBJ1-1; D remains unclear. The sequence came from a human donor in a cohort sampled during active COVID-19. The CDR3 protein is CASSQVGETEAFF. The DNA of the CDR3 is TGCGCCAGCAGCCAAGTCGGGGAAACTGAAGCTTTCTTT.